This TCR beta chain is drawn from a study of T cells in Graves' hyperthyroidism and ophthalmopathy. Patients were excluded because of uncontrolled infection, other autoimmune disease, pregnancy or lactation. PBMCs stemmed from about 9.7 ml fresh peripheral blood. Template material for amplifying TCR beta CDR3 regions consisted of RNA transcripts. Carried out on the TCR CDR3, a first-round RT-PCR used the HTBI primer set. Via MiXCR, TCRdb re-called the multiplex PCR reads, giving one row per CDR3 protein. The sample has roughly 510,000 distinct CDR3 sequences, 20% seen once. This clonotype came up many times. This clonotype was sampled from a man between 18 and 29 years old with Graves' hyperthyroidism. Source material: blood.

The CDR3 DNA reads TGTGCCAGCAGTTTCCGCCACACAGGGGGCATGTACGAGCAGTACTTC. This gives the protein CASSFRHTGGMYEQYF. V is TRBV6-5 and J is TRBJ2-7, with 9 bases fitting TRBD1. Trimming removed 4 bases from V and 4 bases from J; junction bases left unmatched: 11. This CDR3 contains 16 residues. The germline V gene encodes CDR1 MNHEY and CDR2 SVGAGI.